Listed here are 3 T cell receptor beta chains from one sample, sequenced in a study of post-analysis software for immune sequencing data. General study results and limits: TRBV segments more frequent in patients than in controls numbered about 5 and included TRBV5-6, TRBV5-1 and TRBV20-1.

The antigens for these receptors are not known. The TCR beta cDNA libraries carried unique molecular identifiers. TCRdb itself ran the PCR reads through MiXCR, one entry per CDR3 protein. Among some 800,000 distinct CDR3 sequences listed, about 43% were seen once. The sample was blood. These receptors were taken from a girl under 18 with multiple sclerosis.

The gene calls are TRBV7-9 and TRBJ2-5; TRBD1 matches at 8 bases. Germline-derived CDR1 and CDR2 are SEHNR and FQNEAQ (reference sequence). CDR3 size: 15 residues. J was trimmed by 6 bases and V by 2 bases; bases with no gene match: 8. This CDR3 is CASSLQMTGVKTQYF. The CDR3 DNA is TGTGCCAGCAGCTTACAAATGACAGGGGTAAAGACCCAGTACTTC.

This chain joins TRBV7-9 and TRBJ1-2; TRBD1 matches 7 bases. The CDR3 is 18 residues long. The V gene end was trimmed by 2 bases and the J gene end by 5 bases; junction bases not matched to a gene: 17. CDR1 SEHNR and CDR2 FQNEAQ come from the germline V gene (reference sequence). CDR3 nucleotide sequence: TGTGCCAGCAGCTTATCTATGGGCGCCGACAGGGTTCGTTATGGCTACACCTTC. The encoded protein is CASSLSMGADRVRYGYTF.

This clonotype was seen a few times. V gene TRBV3-1 combines with J gene TRBJ1-2; D remains ambiguous. Germline V gene data show CDR1 as LGHDT and CDR2 as YNNKEL (reference sequence). The germline V and J ends were trimmed by 4 bases and 0 bases, with 9 bases remaining between them. The CDR3 consists of 14 residues. CDR3 loop: CASSPWTANYGYTF. The CDR3 DNA reads as TGTGCCAGCAGCCCCTGGACTGCTAACTATGGCTACACCTTC.